This entry lists 9 T cell receptor beta chains sequenced from one sample in a study of T cells in Graves' hyperthyroidism and ophthalmopathy. Authors of the study amplified TCR beta CDR3 regions from RNA transcripts. The primer set for the first-round RT-PCR of the TCR CDR3 was HTBI. TCRdb redid the calling of the multiplex PCR reads with MiXCR, one entry per CDR3 protein. The sample lists hundreds of thousands of distinct CDR3 sequences, about two fifths occurring once. What was sequenced was blood. These TCRs come from a man aged 18-30 years with Graves' hyperthyroidism.

About this clonotype: Given a much more abundant clone one base away, this may be a read error. The rearrangement uses TRBV7-9 and TRBJ1-1; D might be TRBD1 (6 bases). This CDR3 is built from 12 residues. V was cut by 5 bases and J by 7 bases, with 11 bases left in between. The germline gives CDR1 SEHNR, CDR2 FQNEAQ (reference sequence). The chain's CDR3 is CASSPGQNEAFF. In DNA, the CDR3 is TGTGCCAGCAGCCCCGGACAGAATGAAGCTTTCTTT.

This clonotype turned up a few times. The chain is built from TRBV6-5 and TRBJ1-6, with a possible D match to TRBD1 (6 bases). Trimming cost V 6 bases and J 6 bases, with 15 bases left between them. The CDR3 contains 15 residues. Germline V gives CDR1 MNHEY, CDR2 SVGAGI. The CDR3 loop reads CASSQEGGSNSPLHF. CDR3 DNA: TGTGCCAGCAGCCAAGAGGGGGGGTCTAATTCACCCCTCCACTTT.

As for this clonotype: An end of the junction differs from the germline gene, which may be a read error. This chain links TRBV25-1 with TRBJ1-1; D remains ambiguous. Germline-derived CDR1 and CDR2 are MGHDK and SYGVNS. The CDR3 totals 14 residues. This chain's CDR3 is CTSSPSRGSTEAFF. The CDR3 DNA follows: TGTACCAGCAGCCCGAGTCGGGGAAGTACTGAAGCTTTCTTT.

Notes on this clonotype: At one end, the junction sequence differs from germline, possibly due to a read error. This chain joins TRBV15 and TRBJ2-7; possibly TRBD2 for D (5 bases). Germline-derived CDR1 and CDR2 are LNHNV and YYDKDF (reference sequence). This CDR3 comprises 18 residues. The CDR3 nucleotides read TGTGCCACCTGCAGAGATCTCAGTTCGGGAACGTTCTCCTACGAGCAGTACTTC. This translates into CATCRDLSSGTFSYEQYF.

Comments on this clonotype: A much larger clone differs by one base, so this may be a read error. The V gene is TRBV20-1, the J gene TRBJ2-2; 7 positions agree with TRBD2. V shed 3 bases and J 4 bases; nucleotides not matched to a gene: 5. CDR1 is DFQATT and CDR2 is SNEGSKA in the germline V gene (reference sequence). The CDR3 loop spans 14 amino acids. CDR3 DNA: TGCAGTGCTAGCCAGGGAGGGTGCACCGGGGAGCTGTTTTTT. This gives the protein CSASQGGCTGELFF.

This clonotype was seen a handful of times. The V gene is TRBV20-1, the J gene TRBJ1-2, with D maybe TRBD1 (5 bases). Germline lookup yields CDR1 DFQATT and CDR2 SNEGSKA (reference sequence). Trimming removed 0 bases at V and 4 bases at J, with 15 bases between. The CDR3 is 15 amino acids. As DNA, the CDR3 is TGCAGTGCTAGAGACCTCGGGGGGGTAGGCTATGGCTACACCTTC. Its translation is CSARDLGGVGYGYTF.

The chain has TRBV7-9 and TRBJ2-2, with 8 positions matching TRBD1. Germline trimming cut 3 bases from V and 3 bases from J; bases unmatched to any gene: 9. Per the germline V gene, CDR1 is SEHNR and CDR2 is FQNEAQ (reference sequence). The CDR3 is 17 amino acids. This chain's CDR3 is CASSFPPDRGDTGELFF. DNA of the CDR3: TGTGCCAGCAGCTTTCCCCCCGACAGGGGTGACACCGGGGAGCTGTTTTTT. Looking up the rest from reference TRBV7-9 and TRBJ2-2 gives the full variable domain: DTGVSQNPRHKITKRGQNVTFRCDPISEHNRLYWYRQTLGQGPEFLTYFQNEAQLEKSRLLSDRFSAERPKGSFSTLEIQRTEQGDSAMYLCASSFPPDRGDTGELFFGEGSRLTVL.

The genes are TRBV7-9 and TRBJ1-2, with TRBD1 as a possible D gene (5 bases). V was pared by 3 bases and J by 4 bases, with 15 bases between. Germline CDR1 SEHNR, CDR2 FQNEAQ (reference sequence). The CDR3 contains 15 residues. The CDR3 DNA reads as TGTGCCAGCAGCTTGGCTCAGGGCCATTTCTATGGCTACACCTTC. Amino acid sequence: CASSLAQGHFYGYTF.

The count of this clonotype is one. The J gene is TRBJ1-2, the V gene TRBV20-1; no clear D gene. The germline V gene has CDR1 DFQATT and CDR2 SNEGSKA (reference sequence). The CDR3 covers 11 residues. Trimming pared 2 bases from V and 1 base from J, leaving 2 bases between. For the CDR3, the DNA is TGCAGTGCTAGATTTAACTATGGCTACACCTTC. Its translation is CSARFNYGYTF.